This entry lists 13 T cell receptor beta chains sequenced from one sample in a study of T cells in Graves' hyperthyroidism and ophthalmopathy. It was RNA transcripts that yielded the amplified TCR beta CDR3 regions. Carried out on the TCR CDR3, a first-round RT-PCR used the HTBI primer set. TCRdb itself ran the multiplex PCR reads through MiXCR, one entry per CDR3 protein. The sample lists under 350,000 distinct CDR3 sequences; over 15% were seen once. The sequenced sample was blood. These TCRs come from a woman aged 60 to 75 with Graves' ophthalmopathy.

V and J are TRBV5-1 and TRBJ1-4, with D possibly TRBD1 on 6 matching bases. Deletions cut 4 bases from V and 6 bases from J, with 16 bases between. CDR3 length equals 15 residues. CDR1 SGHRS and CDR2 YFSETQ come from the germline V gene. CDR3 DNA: TGCGCCAGCAGCAGCGGTCGGGGGGGCCATGAAAAACTGTTTTTT. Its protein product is CASSSGRGGHEKLFF.

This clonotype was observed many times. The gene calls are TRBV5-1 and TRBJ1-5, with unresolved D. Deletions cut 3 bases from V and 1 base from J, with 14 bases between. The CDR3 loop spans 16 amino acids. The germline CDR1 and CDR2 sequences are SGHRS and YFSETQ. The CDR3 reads CASSSGPEGSNQPQHF. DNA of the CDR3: TGCGCCAGCAGCTCTGGCCCTGAGGGAAGCAATCAGCCCCAGCATTTT. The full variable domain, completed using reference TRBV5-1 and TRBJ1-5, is KAGVTQTPRYLIKTRGQQVTLSCSPISGHRSVSWYQQTPGQGLQFLFEYFSETQRNKGNFPGRFSGRQFSNSRSEMNVSTLELGDSALYLCASSSGPEGSNQPQHFGDGTRLSIL.

CDR3 sequence reads: CASSQEYRSYEQYF. The CDR3 coding sequence is TGCGCCAGCAGCCAAGAGTACAGGTCCTACGAGCAGTACTTC. The gene calls are TRBV4-3 and TRBJ2-7, with D tentatively TRBD1 (5 bases). V lost 0 bases and J lost 1, with 7 bases in between. The CDR3 loop spans 14 amino acids. Germline V CDR1 and CDR2: LGHNA, YSLEER.

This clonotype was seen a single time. This CDR3 reads CASSVTAATGELFF. The CDR3, as DNA: TGTGCCAGCAGCGTGACAGCCGCCACCGGGGAGCTGTTTTTT. The rearrangement links TRBV9 to TRBJ2-2; tentatively, D is TRBD1 (5 bases). The V end lost 2 bases, the J end lost 4 bases, and 9 bases lay between the germline ends. This CDR3 has 14 amino acids. Germline CDR1 SGDLS, CDR2 YYNGEE.

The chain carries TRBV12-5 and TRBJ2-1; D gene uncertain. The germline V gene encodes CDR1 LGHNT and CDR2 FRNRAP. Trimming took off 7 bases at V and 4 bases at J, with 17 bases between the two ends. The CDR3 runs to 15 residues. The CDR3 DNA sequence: TGTGCTAGTGCCTTGGACGGGCAGCTTTACAATGAGCAGTTCTTC. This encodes CASALDGQLYNEQFF. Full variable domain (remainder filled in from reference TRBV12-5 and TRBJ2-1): DARVTQTPRHKVTEMGQEVTMRCQPILGHNTVFWYRQTMMQGLELLAYFRNRAPLDDSGMPKDRFSAEMPDATLATLKIQPSEPRDSAVYFCASALDGQLYNEQFFGPGTRLTVL.

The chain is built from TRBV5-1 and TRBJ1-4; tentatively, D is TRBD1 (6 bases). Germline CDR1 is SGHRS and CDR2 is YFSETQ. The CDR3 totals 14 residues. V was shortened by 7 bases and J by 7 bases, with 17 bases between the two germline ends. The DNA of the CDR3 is TGCGCCAGCCGTTCGGGGGCCTTGGGTGAAAAACTGTTTTTT. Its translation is CASRSGALGEKLFF.

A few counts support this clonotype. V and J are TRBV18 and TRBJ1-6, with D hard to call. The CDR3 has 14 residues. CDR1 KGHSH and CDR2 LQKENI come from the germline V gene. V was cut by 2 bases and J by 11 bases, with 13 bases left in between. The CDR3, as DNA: TGTGCCAGCTCACCAGCGCCGGCCCAGGCACCCCTCCACTTT. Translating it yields CASSPAPAQAPLHF.

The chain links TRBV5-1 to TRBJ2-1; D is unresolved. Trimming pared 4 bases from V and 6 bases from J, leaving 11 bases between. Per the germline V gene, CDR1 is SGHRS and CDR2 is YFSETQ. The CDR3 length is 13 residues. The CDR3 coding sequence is TGCGCCAGCAGCGTCGGACGGATCAATGAGCAGTTCTTC. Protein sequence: CASSVGRINEQFF.

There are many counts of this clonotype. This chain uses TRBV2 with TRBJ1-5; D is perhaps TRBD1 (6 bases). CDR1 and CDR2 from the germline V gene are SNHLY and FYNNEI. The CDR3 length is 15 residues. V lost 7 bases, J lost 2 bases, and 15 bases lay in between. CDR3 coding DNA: TGTGCCAGCATCGGGCAGGGGCGCGGCAATCAGCCCCAGCATTTT. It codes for CASIGQGRGNQPQHF.

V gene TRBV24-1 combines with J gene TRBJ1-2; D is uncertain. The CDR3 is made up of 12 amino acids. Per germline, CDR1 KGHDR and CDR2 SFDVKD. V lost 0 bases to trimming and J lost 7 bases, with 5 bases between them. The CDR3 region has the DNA TGTGCCACCAGTGATTTGTACATTGGCTACACCTTC. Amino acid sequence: CATSDLYIGYTF.

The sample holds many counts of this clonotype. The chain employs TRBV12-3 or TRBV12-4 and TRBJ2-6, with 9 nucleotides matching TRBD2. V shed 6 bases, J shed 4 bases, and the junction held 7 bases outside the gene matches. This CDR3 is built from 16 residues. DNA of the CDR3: TGTGCCAGCAGGCCGGGACTAGCTTCGGGGGCCAACGTCCTGACTTTC. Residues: CASRPGLASGANVLTF.

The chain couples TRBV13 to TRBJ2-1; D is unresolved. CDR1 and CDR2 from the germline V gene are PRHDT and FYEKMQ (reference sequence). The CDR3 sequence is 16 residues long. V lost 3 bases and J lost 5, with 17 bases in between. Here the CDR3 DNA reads TGTGCCAGCAGCTTTCTTACAGAGCAATTTCACAATGAGCAGTTCTTC. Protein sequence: CASSFLTEQFHNEQFF.

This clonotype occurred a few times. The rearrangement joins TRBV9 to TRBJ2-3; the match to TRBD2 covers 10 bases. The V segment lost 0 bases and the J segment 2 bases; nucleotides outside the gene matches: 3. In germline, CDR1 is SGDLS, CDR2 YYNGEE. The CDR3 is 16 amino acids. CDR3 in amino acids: CASSVATSGSTDTQYF. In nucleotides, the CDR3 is TGTGCCAGCAGCGTAGCGACTAGCGGGTCCACAGATACGCAGTATTTT.